This TCR beta chain was recovered during a study of T cell responses to AZD1222 COVID-19 vaccine. At the level of the study: Researchers grouped second doses given at about 4 or about 12 weeks into one pool. Study-wide results and limits: The number of AZD1222 recipients seropositive at baseline was only five or six. Donors, mostly white British, included more females; clonal diversity was possibly underestimated.

The repertoire was sequenced with immunoSEQ multiplex PCR; TCRdb's copy has only in-frame clones and lacks some. The sample records 180,000 or so clones, 85% to 90% being singletons. On this clone itself: Its antigen remains unidentified.

The germline V and J ends were trimmed by 6 bases and 2 bases, with 11 bases remaining between them. The CDR3 runs to 14 residues. Germline V CDR1 and CDR2: SNHLY, FYNNEI. The rearrangement uses TRBV2 and TRBJ1-5, with D possibly TRBD1 on 6 matching bases. The sequence was obtained from an adult in good health. The sequencing here drew on peripheral blood, taken on day 0 of AZD1222 vaccination. CDR3 coding DNA: TGTGCCAGCAGGGCAGGGGAGGGCAATCAGCCCCAGCATTTT. Encoded protein: CASRAGEGNQPQHF.